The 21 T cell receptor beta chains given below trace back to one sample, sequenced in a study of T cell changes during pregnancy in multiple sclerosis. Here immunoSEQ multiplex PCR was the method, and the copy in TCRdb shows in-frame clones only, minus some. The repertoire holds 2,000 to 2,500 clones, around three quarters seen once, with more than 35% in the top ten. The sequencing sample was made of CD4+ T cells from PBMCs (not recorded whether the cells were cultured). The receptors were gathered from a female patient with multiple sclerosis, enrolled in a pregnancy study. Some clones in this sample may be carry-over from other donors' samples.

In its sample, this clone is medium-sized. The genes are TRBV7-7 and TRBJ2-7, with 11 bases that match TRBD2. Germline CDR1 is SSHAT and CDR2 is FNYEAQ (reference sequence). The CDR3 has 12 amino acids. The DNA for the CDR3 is TGTGCTATTCTAGCGGGGGGCTACGAGCAGTACTTC. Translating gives CAILAGGYEQYF.

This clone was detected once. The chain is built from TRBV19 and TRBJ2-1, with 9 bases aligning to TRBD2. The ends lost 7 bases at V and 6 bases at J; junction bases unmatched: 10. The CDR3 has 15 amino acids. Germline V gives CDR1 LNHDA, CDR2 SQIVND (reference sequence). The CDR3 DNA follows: TGTGCCAGTATTAGGTCGGCGGGGGGGCTCAATGAGCAGTTCTTC. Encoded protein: CASIRSAGGLNEQFF. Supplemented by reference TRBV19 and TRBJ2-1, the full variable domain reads DGGITQSPKYLFRKEGQNVTLSCEQNLNHDAMYWYRQDPGQGLRLIYYSQIVNDFQKGDIAEGYSVSREKKESFPLTVTSAQKNPTAFYLCASIRSAGGLNEQFFGPGTRLTVL.

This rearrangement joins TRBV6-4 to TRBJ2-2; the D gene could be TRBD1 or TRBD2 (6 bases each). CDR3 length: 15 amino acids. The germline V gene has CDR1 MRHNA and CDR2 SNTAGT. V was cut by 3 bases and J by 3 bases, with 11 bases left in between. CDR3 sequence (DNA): TGTGCCAGCAGTGAAGGGGGGACGGACACCGGGGAGCTGTTTTTT. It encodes CASSEGGTDTGELFF.

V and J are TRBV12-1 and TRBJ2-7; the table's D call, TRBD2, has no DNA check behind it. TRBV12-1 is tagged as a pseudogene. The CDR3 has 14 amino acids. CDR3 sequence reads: CASSHGGYEDEQYF. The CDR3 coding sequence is TGTGCCAGCAGCCACGGAGGGTATGAGGACGAGCAGTACTTC.

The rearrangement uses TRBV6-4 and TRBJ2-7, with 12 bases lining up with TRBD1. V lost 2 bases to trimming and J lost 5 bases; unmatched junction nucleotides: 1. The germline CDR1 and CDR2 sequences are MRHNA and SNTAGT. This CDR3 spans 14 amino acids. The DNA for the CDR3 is TGTGCCAGCAGTGACGGGACAGGGGGCGACGAGCAGTACTTC. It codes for CASSDGTGGDEQYF.

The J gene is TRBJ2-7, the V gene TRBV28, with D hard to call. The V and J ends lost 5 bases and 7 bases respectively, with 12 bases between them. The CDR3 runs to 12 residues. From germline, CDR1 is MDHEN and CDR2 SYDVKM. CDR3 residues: CASSTFWGEQYF. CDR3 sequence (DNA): TGTGCCAGCAGTACGTTTTGGGGAGAGCAGTACTTC.

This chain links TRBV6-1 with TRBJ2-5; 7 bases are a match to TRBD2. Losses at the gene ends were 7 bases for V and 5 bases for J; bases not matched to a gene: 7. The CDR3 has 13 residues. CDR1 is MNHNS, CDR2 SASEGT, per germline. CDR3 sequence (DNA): TGTGCCAGCAAGCGGGACCTCCGGGAGACCCAGTACTTC. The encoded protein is CASKRDLRETQYF.

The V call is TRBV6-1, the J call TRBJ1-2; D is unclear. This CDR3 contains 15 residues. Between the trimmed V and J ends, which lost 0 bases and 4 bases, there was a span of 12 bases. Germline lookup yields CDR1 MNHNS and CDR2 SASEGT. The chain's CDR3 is CASSEAEGTGYGYTF. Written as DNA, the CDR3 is TGTGCCAGCAGTGAAGCGGAAGGCACCGGCTATGGCTACACCTTC.

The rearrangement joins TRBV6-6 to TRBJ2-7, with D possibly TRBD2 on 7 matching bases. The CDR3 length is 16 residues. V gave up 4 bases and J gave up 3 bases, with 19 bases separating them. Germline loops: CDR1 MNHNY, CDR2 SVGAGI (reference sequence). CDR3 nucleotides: TGTGCCAGCAGTTCCCATCGGGGGGCCTCCTACTACGAGCAGTACTTC. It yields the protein CASSSHRGASYYEQYF.

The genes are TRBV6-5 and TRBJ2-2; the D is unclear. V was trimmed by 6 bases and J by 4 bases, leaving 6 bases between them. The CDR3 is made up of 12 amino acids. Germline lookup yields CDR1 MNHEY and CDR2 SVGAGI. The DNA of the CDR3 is TGTGCCAGCAGGCTGGGCACCGGGGAGCTGTTTTTT. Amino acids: CASRLGTGELFF.

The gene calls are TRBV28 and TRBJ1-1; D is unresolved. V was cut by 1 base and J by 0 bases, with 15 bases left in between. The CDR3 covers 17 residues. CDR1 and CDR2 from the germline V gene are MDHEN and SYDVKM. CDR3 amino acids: CASSLSIVRELNTEAFF. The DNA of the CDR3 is TGTGCCAGCAGTTTATCGATAGTGAGAGAACTGAACACTGAAGCTTTCTTT. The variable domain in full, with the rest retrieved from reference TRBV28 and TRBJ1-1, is DVKVTQSSRYLVKRTGEKVFLECVQDMDHENMFWYRQDPGLGLRLIYFSYDVKMKEKGDIPEGYSVSREKKERFSLILESASTNQTSMYLCASSLSIVRELNTEAFFGQGTRLTVV.

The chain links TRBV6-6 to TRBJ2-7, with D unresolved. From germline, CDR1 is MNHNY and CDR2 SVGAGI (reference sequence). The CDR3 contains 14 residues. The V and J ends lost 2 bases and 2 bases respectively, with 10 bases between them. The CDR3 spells CASSYAEVAYEQYF. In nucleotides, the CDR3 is TGTGCCAGCAGTTACGCAGAAGTGGCCTACGAGCAGTACTTC.

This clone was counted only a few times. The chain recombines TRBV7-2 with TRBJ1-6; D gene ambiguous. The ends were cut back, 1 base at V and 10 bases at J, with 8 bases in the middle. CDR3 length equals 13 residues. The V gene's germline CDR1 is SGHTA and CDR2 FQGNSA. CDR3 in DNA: TGTGCCAGCAGCTTAGAGCAAAACTCACCCCTCCACTTT. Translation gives CASSLEQNSPLHF.

Here the CDR3 DNA reads TGTGCCAGCAGCTTTACCACAGGAACTGAAGCTTTCTTT. It translates to CASSFTTGTEAFF. This rearrangement joins TRBV5-6 to TRBJ1-1, with a possible D match to TRBD1 (5 bases). Germline V lookup: CDR1 SGHDT, CDR2 YYEEEE. Trimming left V 2 bases short and J 5 bases short, with 10 bases between. CDR3 length: 13 residues.

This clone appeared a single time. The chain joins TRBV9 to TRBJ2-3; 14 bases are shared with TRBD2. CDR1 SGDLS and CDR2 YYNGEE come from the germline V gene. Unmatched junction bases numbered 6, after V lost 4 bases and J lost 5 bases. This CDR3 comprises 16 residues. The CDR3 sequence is CASSSAGTSGRDTQYF. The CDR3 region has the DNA TGTGCCAGCAGCTCCGCCGGGACTAGCGGGAGAGATACGCAGTATTTT.

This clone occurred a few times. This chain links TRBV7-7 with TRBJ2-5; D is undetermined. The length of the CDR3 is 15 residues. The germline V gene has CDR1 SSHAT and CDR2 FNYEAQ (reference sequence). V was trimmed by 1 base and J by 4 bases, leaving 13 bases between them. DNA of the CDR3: TGTGCCAGCAGCTTAGACGGGCCGCGAGGAGAGACCCAGTACTTC. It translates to CASSLDGPRGETQYF.

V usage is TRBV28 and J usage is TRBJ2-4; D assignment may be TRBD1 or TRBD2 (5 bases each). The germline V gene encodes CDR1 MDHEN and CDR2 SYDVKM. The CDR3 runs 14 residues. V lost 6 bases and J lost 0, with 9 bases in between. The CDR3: CASRGTVAKNIQYF. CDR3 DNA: TGTGCCAGCAGGGGGACGGTAGCCAAAAACATTCAGTACTTC. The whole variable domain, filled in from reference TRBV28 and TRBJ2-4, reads DVKVTQSSRYLVKRTGEKVFLECVQDMDHENMFWYRQDPGLGLRLIYFSYDVKMKEKGDIPEGYSVSREKKERFSLILESASTNQTSMYLCASRGTVAKNIQYFGAGTRLSVL.

CDR3 nucleotide sequence: TGTGCCAGCAGTGAAACACTCACGGGCTCCTACAATGAGCAGTTCTTC. Its translation is CASSETLTGSYNEQFF. J is TRBJ2-1 and V is TRBV6-1; the D is unclear. The length of the CDR3 is 16 residues. V shed 2 bases and J shed 0 bases, with 11 bases lying between them. From germline, CDR1 is MNHNS and CDR2 SASEGT.

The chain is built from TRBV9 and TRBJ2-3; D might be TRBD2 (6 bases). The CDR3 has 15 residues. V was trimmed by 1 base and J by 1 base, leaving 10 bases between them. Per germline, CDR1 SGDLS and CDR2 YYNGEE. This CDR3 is CASSVSASGTDTQYF. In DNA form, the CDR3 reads TGTGCCAGCAGCGTATCGGCTAGCGGCACAGATACGCAGTATTTT.

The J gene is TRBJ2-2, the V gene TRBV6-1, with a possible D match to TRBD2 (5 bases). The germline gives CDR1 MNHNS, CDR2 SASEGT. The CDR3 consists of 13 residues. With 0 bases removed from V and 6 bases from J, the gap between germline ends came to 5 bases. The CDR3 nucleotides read TGTGCCAGCAGTGAAGCGGAGGCCGGGGAGCTGTTTTTT. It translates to CASSEAEAGELFF.

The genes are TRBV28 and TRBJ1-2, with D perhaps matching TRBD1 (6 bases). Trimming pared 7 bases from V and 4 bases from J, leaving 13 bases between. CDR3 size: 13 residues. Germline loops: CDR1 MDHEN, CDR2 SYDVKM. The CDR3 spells CASTPTGSYGYTF. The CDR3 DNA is TGTGCCAGCACCCCAACAGGGTCCTATGGCTACACCTTC.